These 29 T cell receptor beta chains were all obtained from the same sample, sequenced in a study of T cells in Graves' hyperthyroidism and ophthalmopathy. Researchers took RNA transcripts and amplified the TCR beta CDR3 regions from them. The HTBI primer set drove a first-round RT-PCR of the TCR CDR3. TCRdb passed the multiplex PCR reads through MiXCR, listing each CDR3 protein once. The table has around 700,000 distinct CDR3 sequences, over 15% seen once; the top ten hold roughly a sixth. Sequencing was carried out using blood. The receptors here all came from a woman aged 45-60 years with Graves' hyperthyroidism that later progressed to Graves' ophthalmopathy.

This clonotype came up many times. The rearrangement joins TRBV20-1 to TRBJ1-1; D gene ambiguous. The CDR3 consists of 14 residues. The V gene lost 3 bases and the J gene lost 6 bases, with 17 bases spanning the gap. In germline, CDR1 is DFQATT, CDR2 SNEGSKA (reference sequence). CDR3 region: CSASGGPTLAEAFF. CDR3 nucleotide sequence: TGCAGTGCTAGCGGCGGACCAACTCTCGCTGAAGCTTTCTTT.

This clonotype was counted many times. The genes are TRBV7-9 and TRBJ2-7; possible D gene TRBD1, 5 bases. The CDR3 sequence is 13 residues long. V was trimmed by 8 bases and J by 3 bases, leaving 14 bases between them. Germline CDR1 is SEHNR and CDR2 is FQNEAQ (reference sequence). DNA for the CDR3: TGTGCCAGCGTGGACATGATGGGCTACGAGCAGTACTTC. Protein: CASVDMMGYEQYF.

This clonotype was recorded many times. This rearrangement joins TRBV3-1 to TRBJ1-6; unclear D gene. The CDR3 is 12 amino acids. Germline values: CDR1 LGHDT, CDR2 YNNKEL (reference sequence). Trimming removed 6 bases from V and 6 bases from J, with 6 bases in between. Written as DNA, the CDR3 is TGTGCCAGCAGAGACCCTAATTCACCCCTCCACTTT. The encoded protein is CASRDPNSPLHF.

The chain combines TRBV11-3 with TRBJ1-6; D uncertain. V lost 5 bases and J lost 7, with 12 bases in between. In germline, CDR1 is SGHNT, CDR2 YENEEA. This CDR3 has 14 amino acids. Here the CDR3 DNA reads TGTGCCAGCAGCCAAGCAACAGTGAATTCACCCCTCCACTTT. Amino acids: CASSQATVNSPLHF.

This CDR3 is CASSVGVETEAFF. The CDR3 region has the DNA TGTGCCAGCAGCGTAGGGGTGGAAACTGAAGCTTTCTTT. The rearrangement uses TRBV9 and TRBJ1-1, with D hard to call. The CDR3 covers 13 residues. Germline values: CDR1 SGDLS, CDR2 YYNGEE. Trimming took off 0 bases at V and 5 bases at J, with 8 bases between the two ends.

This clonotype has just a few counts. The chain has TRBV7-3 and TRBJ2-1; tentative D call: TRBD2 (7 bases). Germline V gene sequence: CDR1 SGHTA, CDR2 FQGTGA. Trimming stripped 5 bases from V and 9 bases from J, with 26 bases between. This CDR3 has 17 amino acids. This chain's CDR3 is CASSPLKGGPSFIEQFF. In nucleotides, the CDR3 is TGTGCCAGCAGCCCCTTAAAGGGGGGGCCTAGTTTTATTGAGCAGTTCTTC.

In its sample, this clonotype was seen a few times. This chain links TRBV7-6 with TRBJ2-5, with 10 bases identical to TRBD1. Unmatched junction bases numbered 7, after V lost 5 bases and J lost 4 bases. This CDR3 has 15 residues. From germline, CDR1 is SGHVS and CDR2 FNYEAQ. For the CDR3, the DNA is TGTGCCAGCAGCGGAGACAGGACAGGGGGAGAGACCCAGTACTTC. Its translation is CASSGDRTGGETQYF.

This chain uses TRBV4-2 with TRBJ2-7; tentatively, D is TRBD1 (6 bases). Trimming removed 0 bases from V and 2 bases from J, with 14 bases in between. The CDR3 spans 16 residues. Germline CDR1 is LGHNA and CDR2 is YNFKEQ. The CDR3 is CASSQERTDVTYEQYF. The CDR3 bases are TGTGCCAGCAGCCAAGAAAGGACAGATGTGACCTACGAGCAGTACTTC.

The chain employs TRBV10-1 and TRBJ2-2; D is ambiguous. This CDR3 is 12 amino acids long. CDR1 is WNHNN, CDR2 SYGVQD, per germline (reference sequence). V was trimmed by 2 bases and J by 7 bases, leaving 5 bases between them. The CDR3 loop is CASSEGDGELFF. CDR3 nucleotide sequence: TGCGCCAGCAGTGAGGGGGACGGGGAGCTGTTTTTT.

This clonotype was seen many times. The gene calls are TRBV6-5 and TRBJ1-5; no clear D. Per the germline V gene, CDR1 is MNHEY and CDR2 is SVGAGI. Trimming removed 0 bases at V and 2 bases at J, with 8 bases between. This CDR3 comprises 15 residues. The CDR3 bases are TGTGCCAGCAGTTACTCGTCATGGGGCAATCAGCCCCAGCATTTT. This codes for CASSYSSWGNQPQHF.

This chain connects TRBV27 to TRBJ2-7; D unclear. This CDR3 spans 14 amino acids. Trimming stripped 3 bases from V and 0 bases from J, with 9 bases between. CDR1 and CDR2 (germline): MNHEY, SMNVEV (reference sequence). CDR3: CASSFRDASYEQYF. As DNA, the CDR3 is TGTGCCAGCAGTTTCCGTGACGCCTCCTACGAGCAGTACTTC.

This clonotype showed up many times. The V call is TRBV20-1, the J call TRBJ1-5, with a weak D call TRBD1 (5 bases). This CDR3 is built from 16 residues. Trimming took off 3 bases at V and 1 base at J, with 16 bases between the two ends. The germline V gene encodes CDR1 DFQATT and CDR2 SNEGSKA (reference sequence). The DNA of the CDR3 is TGCAGTGCTAGCTCAGCAGGGTTCTCGAGCAATCAGCCCCAGCATTTT. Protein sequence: CSASSAGFSSNQPQHF.

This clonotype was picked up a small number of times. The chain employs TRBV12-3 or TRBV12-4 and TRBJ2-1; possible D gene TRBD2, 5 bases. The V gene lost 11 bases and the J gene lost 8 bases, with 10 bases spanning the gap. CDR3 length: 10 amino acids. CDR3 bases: TGTGCCGTACTAGTCGATGAGCAGTTCTTC. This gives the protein CAVLVDEQFF.

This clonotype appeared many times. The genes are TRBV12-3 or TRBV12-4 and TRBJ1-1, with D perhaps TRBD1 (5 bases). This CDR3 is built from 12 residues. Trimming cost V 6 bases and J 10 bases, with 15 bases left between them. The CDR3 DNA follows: TGTGCCAGCAGCCAACCTTGGGGGGGAGCTTTCTTT. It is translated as CASSQPWGGAFF.

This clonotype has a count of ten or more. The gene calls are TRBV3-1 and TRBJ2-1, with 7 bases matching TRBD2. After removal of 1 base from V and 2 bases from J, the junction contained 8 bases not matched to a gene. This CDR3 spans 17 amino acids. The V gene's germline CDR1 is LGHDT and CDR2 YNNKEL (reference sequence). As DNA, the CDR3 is TGTGCCAGCAGCCAAGTGAGCGGGGAGCCTCCCTACAATGAGCAGTTCTTC. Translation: CASSQVSGEPPYNEQFF.

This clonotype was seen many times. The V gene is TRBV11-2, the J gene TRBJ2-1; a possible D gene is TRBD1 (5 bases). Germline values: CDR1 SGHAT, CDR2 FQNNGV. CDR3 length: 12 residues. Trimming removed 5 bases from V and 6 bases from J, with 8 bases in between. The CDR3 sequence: CASSTGPNEQFF. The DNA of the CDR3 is TGTGCCAGCAGCACAGGACCCAATGAGCAGTTCTTC.

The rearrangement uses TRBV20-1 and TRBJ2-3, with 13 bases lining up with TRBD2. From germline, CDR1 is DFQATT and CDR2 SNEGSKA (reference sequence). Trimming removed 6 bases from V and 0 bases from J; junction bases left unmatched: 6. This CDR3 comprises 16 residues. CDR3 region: CSAIPGLAGSTDTQYF. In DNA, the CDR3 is TGCAGTGCGATTCCGGGACTAGCGGGGAGCACAGATACGCAGTATTTT.

The CDR3 spells CASSIATGGYEQYF. CDR3 bases: TGTGCCAGTAGTATAGCTACCGGGGGCTACGAGCAGTACTTC. The J gene is TRBJ2-7, the V gene TRBV19; a weak D match, TRBD2 (6 bases). V was shortened by 1 base and J by 3 bases, with 10 bases between the two germline ends. The germline V gene has CDR1 LNHDA and CDR2 SQIVND (reference sequence). The CDR3 has 14 residues.

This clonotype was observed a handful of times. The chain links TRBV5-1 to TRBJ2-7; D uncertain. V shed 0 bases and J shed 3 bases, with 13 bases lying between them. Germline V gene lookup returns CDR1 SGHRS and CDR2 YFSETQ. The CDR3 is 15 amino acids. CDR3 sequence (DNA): TGCGCCAGCAGCTTGGATGTAGGCTCCAACTACGAGCAGTACTTC. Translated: CASSLDVGSNYEQYF.

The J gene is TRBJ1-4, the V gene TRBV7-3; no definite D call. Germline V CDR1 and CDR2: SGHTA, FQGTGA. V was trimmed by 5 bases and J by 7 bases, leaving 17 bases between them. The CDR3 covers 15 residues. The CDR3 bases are TGTGCCAGCAGCCCTAGTAGCGTAAGAGGTGAAAAACTGTTTTTT. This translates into CASSPSSVRGEKLFF.

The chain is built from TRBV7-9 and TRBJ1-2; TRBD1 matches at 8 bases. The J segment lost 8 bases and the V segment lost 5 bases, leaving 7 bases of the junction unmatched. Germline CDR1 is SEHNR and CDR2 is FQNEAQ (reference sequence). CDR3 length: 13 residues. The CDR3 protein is CASSPDRGWGYTF. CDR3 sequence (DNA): TGTGCCAGCAGCCCCGACAGGGGTTGGGGCTACACCTTC.

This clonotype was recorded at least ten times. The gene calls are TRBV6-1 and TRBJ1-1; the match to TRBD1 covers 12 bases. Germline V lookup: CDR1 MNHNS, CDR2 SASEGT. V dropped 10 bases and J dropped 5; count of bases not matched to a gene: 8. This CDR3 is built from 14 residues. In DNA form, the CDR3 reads TGTGCCACCACGGGACAGGGGGCCTGGACTGAAGCTTTCTTT. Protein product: CATTGQGAWTEAFF.

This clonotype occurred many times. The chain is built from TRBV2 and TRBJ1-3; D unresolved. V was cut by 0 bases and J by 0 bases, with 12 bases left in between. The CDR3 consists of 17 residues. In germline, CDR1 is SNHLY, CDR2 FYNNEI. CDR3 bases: TGTGCCAGCAGTGAAGCGCCGGCTGAAATCTCTGGAAACACCATATATTTT. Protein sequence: CASSEAPAEISGNTIYF.

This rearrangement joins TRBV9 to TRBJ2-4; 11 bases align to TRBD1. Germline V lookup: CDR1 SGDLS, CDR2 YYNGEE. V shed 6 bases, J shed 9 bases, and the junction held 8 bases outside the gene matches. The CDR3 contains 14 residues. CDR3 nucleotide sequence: TGTGCCAGCACCCCTGGGGGGACAGGGGGCATTCAGTACTTC. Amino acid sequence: CASTPGGTGGIQYF. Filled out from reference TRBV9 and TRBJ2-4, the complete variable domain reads DSGVTQTPKHLITATGQRVTLRCSPRSGDLSVYWYQQSLDQGLQFLIQYYNGEERAKGNILERFSAQQFPDLHSELNLSSLELGDSALYFCASTPGGTGGIQYFGAGTRLSVL.

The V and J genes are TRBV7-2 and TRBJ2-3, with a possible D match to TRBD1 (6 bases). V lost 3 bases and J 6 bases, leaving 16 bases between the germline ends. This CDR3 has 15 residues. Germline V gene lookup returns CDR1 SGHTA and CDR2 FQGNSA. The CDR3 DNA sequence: TGTGCCAGCAGCTTGTATCAGGGGCGTTGGGATACGCAGTATTTT. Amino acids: CASSLYQGRWDTQYF.

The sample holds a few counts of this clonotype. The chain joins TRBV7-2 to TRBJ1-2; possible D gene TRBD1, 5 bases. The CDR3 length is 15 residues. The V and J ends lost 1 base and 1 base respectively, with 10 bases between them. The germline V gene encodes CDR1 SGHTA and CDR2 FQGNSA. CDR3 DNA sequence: TGTGCCAGCAGCTTAGTCACAGGAAATAACTATGGCTACACCTTC. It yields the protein CASSLVTGNNYGYTF.

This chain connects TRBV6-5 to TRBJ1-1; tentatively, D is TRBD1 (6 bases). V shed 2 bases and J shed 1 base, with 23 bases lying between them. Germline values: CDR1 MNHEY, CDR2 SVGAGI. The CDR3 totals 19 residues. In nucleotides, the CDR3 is TGTGCCAGCAGTTACGGGTTGGAGGGGACATACCGACCGAACACTGAAGCTTTCTTT. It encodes CASSYGLEGTYRPNTEAFF.

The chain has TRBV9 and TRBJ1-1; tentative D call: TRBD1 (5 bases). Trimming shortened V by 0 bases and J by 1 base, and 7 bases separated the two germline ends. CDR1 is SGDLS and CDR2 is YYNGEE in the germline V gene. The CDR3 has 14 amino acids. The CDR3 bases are TGTGCCAGCAGCGTAGCACAGGCGAACACTGAAGCTTTCTTT. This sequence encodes CASSVAQANTEAFF.

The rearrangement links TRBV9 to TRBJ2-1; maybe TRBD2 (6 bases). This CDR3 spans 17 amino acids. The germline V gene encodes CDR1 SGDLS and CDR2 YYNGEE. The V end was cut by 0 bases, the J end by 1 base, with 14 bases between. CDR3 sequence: CASSVEVIAESYNEQFF. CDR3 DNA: TGTGCCAGCAGCGTAGAGGTAATAGCGGAGTCCTACAATGAGCAGTTCTTC.